These 12 T cell receptor beta chains were all obtained from the same sample, sequenced in a study of CD8 T cells in ankylosing spondylitis. TCRdb passed the 5' RACE reads through MiXCR, listing each CDR3 protein once. The profile shows 200,000 to 250,000 distinct CDR3 sequences, around 10% of them singletons. Sequencing used blood, either unsorted or a sorted T cell fraction (not recorded which). These receptors were taken from a male donor with ankylosing spondylitis or in good health (not recorded which).

This clonotype was recorded many times. The chain employs TRBV5-1 and TRBJ2-3; D is ambiguous. Per the germline V gene, CDR1 is SGHRS and CDR2 is YFSETQ. This CDR3 has 16 amino acids. V lost 4 bases and J lost 2, with 17 bases in between. CDR3: CASSKNPGQTTDTQYF. DNA for the CDR3: TGCGCCAGCAGCAAAAACCCGGGCCAAACCACAGATACGCAGTATTTT.

In this sample, this clonotype turned up a few times. The chain is built from TRBV23-1 and TRBJ1-4, with D maybe TRBD1 (6 bases). TRBV23-1 is an open reading frame whose function is uncertain. CDR3 length: 14 amino acids. V was pared by 3 bases and J by 10 bases, with 15 bases between. The CDR3 coding sequence is TGCGCCAGCAGTCAGCGACAGGCGGAGGGAAAACTGTTTTTT. It yields the protein CASSQRQAEGKLFF.

The J gene is TRBJ1-4, the V gene TRBV3-1; 9 bases map to TRBD1. Trimming at V came to 5 bases and at J to 8 bases, leaving 3 bases not matched to a gene. This CDR3 is built from 13 residues. Germline V lookup: CDR1 LGHDT, CDR2 YNNKEL (reference sequence). The CDR3 bases are TGTGCCAGCAGCGCGGGACAGGGAGAAAAACTGTTTTTT. Translation gives CASSAGQGEKLFF.

The chain links TRBV13 to TRBJ2-7, with 13 bases fitting TRBD2. Looked up from germline, CDR1 is PRHDT and CDR2 is FYEKMQ (reference sequence). V dropped 0 bases and J dropped 10; count of bases not matched to a gene: 6. This CDR3 is 15 amino acids long. CDR3 sequence: CASSLGGLAGDPQYF. In DNA, the CDR3 is TGTGCCAGCAGCTTAGGAGGACTAGCGGGAGACCCTCAGTACTTC. The whole variable domain, filled in from reference TRBV13 and TRBJ2-7, reads AAGVIQSPRHLIKEKRETATLKCYPIPRHDTVYWYQQGPGQDPQFLISFYEKMQSDKGSIPDRFSAQQFSDYHSELNMSSLELGDSALYFCASSLGGLAGDPQYFGPGTRLTVT.

In this sample, this clonotype turned up many times. CDR3 nucleotides: TGCGCCAGCAGCCCCAAGAGCGGGGGCGGGGATACGCAGTATTTT. Amino acid sequence: CASSPKSGGGDTQYF. The chain uses TRBV5-1 and TRBJ2-3, with TRBD2 matching over 8 bases. The CDR3 totals 15 residues. Germline lookup yields CDR1 SGHRS and CDR2 YFSETQ. The trim removed 4 bases at V and 6 bases at J, leaving 10 bases unmatched. The whole variable domain, remainder taken from reference TRBV5-1 and TRBJ2-3, is KAGVTQTPRYLIKTRGQQVTLSCSPISGHRSVSWYQQTPGQGLQFLFEYFSETQRNKGNFPGRFSGRQFSNSRSEMNVSTLELGDSALYLCASSPKSGGGDTQYFGPGTRLTVL.

The rearrangement joins TRBV9 to TRBJ2-7; D is undetermined. The CDR3 has 14 residues. Germline V lookup: CDR1 SGDLS, CDR2 YYNGEE. Trimming removed 0 bases at V and 2 bases at J, with 9 bases between. CDR3 nucleotide sequence: TGTGCCAGCAGCGTAGGGCTGGGAACCTACGAGCAGTACTTC. It encodes CASSVGLGTYEQYF.

This clonotype was detected many times. The gene calls are TRBV21-1 and TRBJ2-7; the table calls TRBD1, which could not be checked here. TRBV21-1 is a documented pseudogene. The CDR3 contains 12 residues. The CDR3 DNA reads TGTGCCAGCAGCCGGGACAAATACGAGCAGTACTTC. Translated, it gives CASSRDKYEQYF.

This rearrangement joins TRBV9 to TRBJ2-1, with 9 bases fitting TRBD2. The germline CDR1 and CDR2 sequences are SGDLS and YYNGEE. CDR3 length equals 16 residues. Trimming at V came to 5 bases and at J to 5 bases, leaving 11 bases not matched to a gene. The CDR3 here is CASSRGGGGPNNEQFF. DNA of the CDR3: TGTGCCAGCAGTCGCGGGGGGGGAGGACCGAACAATGAGCAGTTCTTC.

This clonotype was seen many times. The chain joins TRBV4-1 to TRBJ1-5; D may be TRBD1 (5 bases). With 1 base removed from V and 1 base from J, the gap between germline ends came to 5 bases. The CDR3 totals 14 residues. Looked up from germline, CDR1 is MGHRA and CDR2 is YSYEKL. The CDR3 coding sequence is TGCGCCAGCAGCCAAGCAGGGAGCAATCAGCCCCAGCATTTT. Translating it yields CASSQAGSNQPQHF.

This clonotype was found a few times. The chain links TRBV29-1 to TRBJ2-2, with 7 bases that match TRBD2. CDR3 length equals 12 residues. Germline CDR1 SQVTM, CDR2 ANQGSEA. Trimming at V came to 7 bases and at J to 3 bases, leaving 2 bases not matched to a gene. The CDR3 loop reads CSGGLHTGELFF. CDR3 nucleotide sequence: TGCAGCGGGGGACTACACACCGGGGAGCTGTTTTTT.

This clonotype was counted between two and nine times. The gene calls are TRBV20-1 and TRBJ2-3; D is perhaps TRBD2 (6 bases). Germline CDR1 DFQATT, CDR2 SNEGSKA (reference sequence). The CDR3 extends over 14 amino acids. Trimming took 3 bases from V and 7 from J, leaving 17 bases between them. CDR3 sequence reads: CSASSREKRNTQYF. The CDR3 DNA follows: TGCAGTGCTAGTTCTCGGGAGAAGAGGAATACGCAGTATTTT.

This clonotype was detected ten times or more. The chain uses TRBV6-1 and TRBJ2-3; 10 bases map to TRBD2. The ends lost 7 bases at V and 4 bases at J; junction bases unmatched: 5. There are 14 residues in the CDR3. Looked up from germline, CDR1 is MNHNS and CDR2 is SASEGT. The CDR3 sequence is CASKGTSDPDTQYF. The CDR3 coding sequence is TGTGCCAGCAAAGGGACTAGCGATCCAGATACGCAGTATTTT.